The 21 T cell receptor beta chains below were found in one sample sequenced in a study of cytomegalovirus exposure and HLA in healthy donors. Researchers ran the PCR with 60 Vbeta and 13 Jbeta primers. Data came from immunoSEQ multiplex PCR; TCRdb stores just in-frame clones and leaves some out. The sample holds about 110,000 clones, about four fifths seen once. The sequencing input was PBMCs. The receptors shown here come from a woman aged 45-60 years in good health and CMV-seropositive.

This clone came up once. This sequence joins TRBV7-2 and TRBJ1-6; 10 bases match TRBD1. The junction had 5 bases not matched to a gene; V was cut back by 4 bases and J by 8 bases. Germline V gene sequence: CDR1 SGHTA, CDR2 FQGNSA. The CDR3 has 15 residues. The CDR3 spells CASSSGGQGYSPLHF. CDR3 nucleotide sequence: TGTGCCAGCAGCTCGGGGGGACAGGGGTATTCACCCCTCCACTTT.

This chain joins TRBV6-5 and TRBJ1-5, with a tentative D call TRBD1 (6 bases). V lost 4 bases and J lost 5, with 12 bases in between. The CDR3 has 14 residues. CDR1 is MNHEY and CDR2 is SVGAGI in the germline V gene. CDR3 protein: CASSSDRYYQPQHF. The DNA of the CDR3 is TGTGCCAGCAGTTCCGACAGGTATTATCAGCCCCAGCATTTT.

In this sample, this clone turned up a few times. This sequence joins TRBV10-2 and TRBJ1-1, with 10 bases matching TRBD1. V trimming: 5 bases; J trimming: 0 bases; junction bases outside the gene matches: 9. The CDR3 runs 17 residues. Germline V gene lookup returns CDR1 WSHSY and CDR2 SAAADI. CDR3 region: CASSFKGTGVMNTEAFF. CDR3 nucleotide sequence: TGCGCCAGCAGTTTTAAAGGGACAGGGGTTATGAACACTGAAGCTTTCTTT.

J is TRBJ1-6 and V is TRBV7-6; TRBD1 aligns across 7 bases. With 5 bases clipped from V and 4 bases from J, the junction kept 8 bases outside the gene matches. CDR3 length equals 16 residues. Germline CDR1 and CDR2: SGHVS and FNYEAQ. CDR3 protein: CASSARQGGYNSPLHF. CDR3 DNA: TGTGCCAGCAGCGCGCGACAGGGTGGTTATAATTCACCCCTCCACTTT.

The CDR3 sequence: CAWRPGQGSTGELFF. The DNA of the CDR3 is TGTGCCTGGCGACCGGGACAGGGTAGTACCGGGGAGCTGTTTTTT. V is TRBV30 and J is TRBJ2-2, with 9 bases identical to TRBD1. CDR3 length: 15 residues. Germline CDR1 is GTSNPN and CDR2 is SVGIG (reference sequence). The J segment lost 5 bases and the V segment lost 5 bases, leaving 9 bases of the junction unmatched.

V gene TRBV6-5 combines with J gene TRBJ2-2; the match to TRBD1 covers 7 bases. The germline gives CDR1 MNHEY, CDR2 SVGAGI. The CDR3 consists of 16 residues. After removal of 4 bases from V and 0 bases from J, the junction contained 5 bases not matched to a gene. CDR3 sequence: CASSFQTGANTGELFF. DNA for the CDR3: TGTGCCAGCAGTTTTCAAACAGGGGCGAACACCGGGGAGCTGTTTTTT.

CDR3 amino acids: CASTPPGAHTDTQYF. The CDR3 DNA is TGCGCCAGCACCCCTCCAGGGGCACACACAGATACGCAGTATTTT. V is TRBV5-1 and J is TRBJ2-3, with TRBD1 as a possible D gene (6 bases). V lost 6 bases to trimming and J lost 2 bases, with 16 bases between them. CDR1 is SGHRS and CDR2 is YFSETQ in the germline V gene. The CDR3 sequence is 15 residues long.

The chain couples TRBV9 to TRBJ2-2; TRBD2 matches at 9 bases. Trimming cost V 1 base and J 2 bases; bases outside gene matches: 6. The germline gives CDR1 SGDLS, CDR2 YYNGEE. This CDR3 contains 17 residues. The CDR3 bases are TGTGCCAGCAGCGTATTAGCGGGGGAGCTCAACACCGGGGAGCTGTTTTTT. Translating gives CASSVLAGELNTGELFF. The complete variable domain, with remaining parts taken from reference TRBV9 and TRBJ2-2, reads DSGVTQTPKHLITATGQRVTLRCSPRSGDLSVYWYQQSLDQGLQFLIQYYNGEERAKGNILERFSAQQFPDLHSELNLSSLELGDSALYFCASSVLAGELNTGELFFGEGSRLTVL.

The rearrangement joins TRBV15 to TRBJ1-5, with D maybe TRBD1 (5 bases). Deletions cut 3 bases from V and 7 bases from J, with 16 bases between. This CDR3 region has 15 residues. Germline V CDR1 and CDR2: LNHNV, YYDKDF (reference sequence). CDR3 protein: CATSSVGGKGQPQHF. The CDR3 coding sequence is TGTGCCACCAGCAGTGTAGGAGGGAAGGGGCAGCCCCAGCATTTT.

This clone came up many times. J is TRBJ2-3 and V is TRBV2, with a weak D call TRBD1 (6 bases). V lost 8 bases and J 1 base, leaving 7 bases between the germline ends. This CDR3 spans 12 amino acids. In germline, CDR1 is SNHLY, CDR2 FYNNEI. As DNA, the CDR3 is TGTGCCAGCCACAGGGGCACAGATACGCAGTATTTT. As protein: CASHRGTDTQYF.

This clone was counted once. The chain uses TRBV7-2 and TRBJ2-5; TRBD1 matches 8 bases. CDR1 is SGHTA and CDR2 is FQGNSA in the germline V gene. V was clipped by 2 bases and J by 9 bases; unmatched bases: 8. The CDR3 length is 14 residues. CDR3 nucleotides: TGTGCCAGCAGCTTAAAAGGACAGGGAACGGCCCAGTACTTC. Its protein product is CASSLKGQGTAQYF. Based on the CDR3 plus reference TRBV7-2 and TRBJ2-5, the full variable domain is GAGVSQSPSNKVTEKGKDVELRCDPISGHTALYWYRQSLGQGLEFLIYFQGNSAPDKSGLPSDRFSAERTGGSVSTLTIQRTQQEDSAVYLCASSLKGQGTAQYFGPGTRLLVL.

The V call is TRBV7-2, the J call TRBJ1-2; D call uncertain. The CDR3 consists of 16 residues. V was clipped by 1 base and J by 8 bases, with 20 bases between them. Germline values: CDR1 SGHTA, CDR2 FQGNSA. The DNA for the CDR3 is TGTGCCAGCAGCTTAGAATCCTCCCCGGGGAGCCAGGGCTACACCTTC. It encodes CASSLESSPGSQGYTF.

In nucleotides, the CDR3 is TGTGCCAGCAGCTTTTCGGGGGTGCAGACTGAAGCTTTCTTT. Its protein product is CASSFSGVQTEAFF. V and J are TRBV7-9 and TRBJ1-1; a possible D gene is TRBD1 (5 bases). Germline V lookup: CDR1 SEHNR, CDR2 FQNEAQ (reference sequence). V lost 3 bases and J 5 bases, leaving 13 bases between the germline ends. The CDR3 spans 14 residues.

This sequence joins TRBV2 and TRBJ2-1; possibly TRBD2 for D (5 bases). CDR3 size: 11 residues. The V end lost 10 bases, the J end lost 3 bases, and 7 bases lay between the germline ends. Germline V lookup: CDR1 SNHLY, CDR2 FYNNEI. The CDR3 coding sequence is TGTGCCACCGGACTCTACAATGAGCAGTTCTTC. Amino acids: CATGLYNEQFF.

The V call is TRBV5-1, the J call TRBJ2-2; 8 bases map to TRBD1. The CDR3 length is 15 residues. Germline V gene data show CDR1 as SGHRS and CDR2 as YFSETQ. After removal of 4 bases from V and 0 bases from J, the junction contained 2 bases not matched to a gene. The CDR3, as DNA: TGCGCCAGCAGCCGGGACAGGCCGAACACCGGGGAGCTGTTTTTT. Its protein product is CASSRDRPNTGELFF.

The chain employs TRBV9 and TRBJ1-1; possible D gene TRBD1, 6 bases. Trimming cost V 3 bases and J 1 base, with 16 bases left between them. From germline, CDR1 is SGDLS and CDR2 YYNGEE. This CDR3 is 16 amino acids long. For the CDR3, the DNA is TGTGCCAGCAGCGGAAATCCGGGACACTCGAACACTGAAGCTTTCTTT. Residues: CASSGNPGHSNTEAFF.

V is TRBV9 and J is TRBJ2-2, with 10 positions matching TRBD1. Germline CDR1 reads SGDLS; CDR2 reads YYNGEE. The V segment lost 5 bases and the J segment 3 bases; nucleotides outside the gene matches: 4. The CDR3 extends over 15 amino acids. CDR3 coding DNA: TGTGCCAGCAGTGAAGGACAGGGGGACACCGGGGAGCTGTTTTTT. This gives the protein CASSEGQGDTGELFF.

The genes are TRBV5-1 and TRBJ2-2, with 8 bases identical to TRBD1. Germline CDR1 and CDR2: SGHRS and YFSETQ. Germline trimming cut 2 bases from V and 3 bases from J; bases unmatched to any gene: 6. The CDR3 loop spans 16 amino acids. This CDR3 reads CASSFRTGKDTGELFF. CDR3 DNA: TGCGCCAGCAGCTTCCGGACAGGGAAAGACACCGGGGAGCTGTTTTTT.

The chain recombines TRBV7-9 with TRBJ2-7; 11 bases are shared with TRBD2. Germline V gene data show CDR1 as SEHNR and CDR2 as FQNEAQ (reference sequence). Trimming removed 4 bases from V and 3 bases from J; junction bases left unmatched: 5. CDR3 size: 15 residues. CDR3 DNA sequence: TGTGCCAGCAGCTCTAGCGGGGGGTATGGCTACGAGCAGTACTTC. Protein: CASSSSGGYGYEQYF.

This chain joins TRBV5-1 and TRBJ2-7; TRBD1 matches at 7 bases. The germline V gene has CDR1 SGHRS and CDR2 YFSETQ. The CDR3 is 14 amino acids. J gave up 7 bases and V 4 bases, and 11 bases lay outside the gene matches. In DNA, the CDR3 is TGCGCCAGCAGCCAATCGGTTACAGGGGTTGAGCAGTACTTC. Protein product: CASSQSVTGVEQYF.

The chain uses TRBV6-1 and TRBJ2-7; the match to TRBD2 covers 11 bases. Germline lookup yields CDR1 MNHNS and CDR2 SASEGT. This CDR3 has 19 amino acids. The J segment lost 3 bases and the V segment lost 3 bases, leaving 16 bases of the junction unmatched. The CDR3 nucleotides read TGTGCCAGCAGTGACACTAGCGGGGGCACCCGAGCCGCCGGCTACGAGCAGTACTTC. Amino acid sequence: CASSDTSGGTRAAGYEQYF.